Sequencing of this TCR beta chain was carried out in a study of cytomegalovirus exposure and HLA in healthy donors. This clone was detected once. Its antigen remains unknown. 13 Jbeta primers and 60 Vbeta primers were used for the PCR. TCRdb's table, derived via immunoSEQ multiplex PCR, lists solely in-frame clones and lacks some. The table includes more than 90,000 clones, roughly 70% detected once. The CDR3 spans 17 residues. Unmatched junction bases numbered 9, after V lost 6 bases and J lost 3 bases. Germline lookup yields CDR1 MDHEN and CDR2 SYDVKM. Study outcomes and limitations: What was likely a sequencing artifact was a cluster of highly shared sequence variants. Follow-up analysis found HLA locus-dependent TCR association rates, highest for DRB1 and lowest for HLA-C.

Specimen: PBMCs. The sequence was obtained from a young man in good health and CMV-seropositive. The chain recombines TRBV28 with TRBJ1-3; 12 bases align to TRBD1. CDR3 sequence (DNA): TGTGCCAGCAGGGATCCGGGACAGGGGGCGGGTGGAAACACCATATATTTT. Translated: CASRDPGQGAGGNTIYF.